A selection of T cell receptor beta chains follows, all from one sample in a study of blood T cells in healthy people across ages. TCRdb reprocessed the 5' RACE reads via MiXCR and lists one record per CDR3 protein. The sample has about 1.8 million distinct CDR3 sequences, about 50% seen once. Sequenced sample: blood. Source of these receptors: a middle-aged woman in good health. The CDR3 runs from the conserved cysteine through the conserved F or W. D genes are given only for firm matches. Only part of the rows carry a size: once, few, many, or a class if the clone is expanded.

j_call	clone_size	v_call	d_call	cdr3_aa	cdr3_nt
TRBJ2-7	-	TRBV7-2	TRBD2	CATGGGTYNEQYF	TGTGCCACCGGGGGGGGAACCTACAATGAGCAGTACTTC
TRBJ1-1	-	TRBV20-1	-	CSARIGDTEAFF	TGCAGTGCTCGTATTGGAGACACTGAAGCTTTCTTT
TRBJ2-5	-	TRBV12-3/TRBV12-4	TRBD1	CASSHRQAGTGGKTQYF	TGTGCCAGCAGCCACCGTCAGGCCGGGACAGGGGGAAAGACCCAGTACTTC
TRBJ2-5	-	TRBV5-1	-	CASSHVRGGRETQYF	TGCGCCAGCAGCCACGTTAGGGGGGGAAGGGAGACCCAGTACTTC
TRBJ2-1	few	TRBV4-3	-	CASSQDRTTQDEQFF	TGCGCCAGCAGCCAAGATCGAACTACCCAGGATGAGCAGTTCTTC
TRBJ2-3	few	TRBV5-1	-	CASAAPLADTQYF	TGCGCCAGCGCAGCCCCACTGGCAGATACGCAGTATTTT
TRBJ2-7	-	TRBV29-1	-	CSVEGRGEGGWEQYF	TGCAGCGTTGAAGGCCGAGGAGAGGGGGGATGGGAGCAGTACTTC
TRBJ2-2	-	TRBV27	-	CASSYQPPNTGELFF	TGTGCCAGCAGTTACCAGCCCCCGAACACCGGGGAGCTGTTTTTT
TRBJ1-1	-	TRBV6-2/TRBV6-3	-	CASSSQRPNTEAFF	TGTGCCAGCAGTTCACAGAGACCGAACACTGAAGCTTTCTTT
TRBJ2-1	few	TRBV20-1	-	CSARVSTKPYNEQFF	TGCAGTGCTAGAGTATCAACAAAACCCTACAATGAGCAGTTCTTC
TRBJ2-7	few	TRBV11-3	-	CASSFFRGRPEQYF	TGTGCCAGCAGCTTTTTCCGGGGCCGTCCCGAGCAGTACTTC
TRBJ1-2	-	TRBV20-1	-	CSARDVAANYGYTF	TGCAGTGCTAGAGATGTGGCGGCTAACTATGGCTACACCTTC
TRBJ2-1	-	TRBV28	-	CASSPLVGEQFF	TGTGCCAGCAGTCCGTTAGTAGGTGAGCAGTTCTTC
TRBJ2-3	-	TRBV7-2	-	CASSLTGPFSPDTQYF	TGTGCCAGCAGTCTTACGGGCCCGTTTAGTCCAGATACGCAGTATTTT
TRBJ1-2	few	TRBV7-8	-	CASSVTGRVTGYTF	TGTGCCAGCAGCGTGACGGGGAGGGTTACGGGCTACACCTTC
TRBJ2-1	-	TRBV6-2/TRBV6-3	TRBD1	CASSYSKGGQGNEQFF	TGTGCCAGCAGTTACTCCAAGGGAGGACAGGGAAATGAGCAGTTCTTC
TRBJ2-7	few	TRBV20-1	-	CSASIWQDNSYEQYF	TGCAGTGCTAGTATATGGCAGGACAACTCCTACGAGCAGTACTTC
TRBJ2-7	-	TRBV7-2	TRBD1	CASSLQGAPLEQYF	TGTGCCAGCAGCCTACAGGGGGCCCCCCTCGAGCAGTACTTC
TRBJ2-3	-	TRBV7-9	-	CASSFPPSGRRSAGTDTQYF	TGTGCCAGCAGCTTCCCCCCCAGCGGACGGCGATCAGCCGGGACAGATACGCAGTATTTT
TRBJ2-5	-	TRBV28	TRBD1	CASSLGVGTVMQTQYF	TGTGCCAGCAGTTTAGGTGTGGGGACAGTTATGCAGACCCAGTACTTC
TRBJ2-1	-	TRBV28	-	CASSFYTGTPYNEQFF	TGTGCCAGCAGTTTTTATACAGGTACCCCCTACAATGAGCAGTTCTTC
TRBJ2-3	-	TRBV7-9	-	CASSGRQGGRADTQYF	TGTGCCAGCAGCGGACGACAGGGTGGGAGGGCAGATACGCAGTATTTT
TRBJ2-7	-	TRBV5-1	TRBD1	CASSPTGGHRLPTGGKNYEQYF	TGCGCCAGCAGCCCCACCGGGGGCCATCGACTACCAACAGGGGGCAAGAACTACGAGCAGTACTTC
TRBJ2-7	-	TRBV2	TRBD1	CASSVPGTGSFYNEQYF	TGTGCCAGCAGTGTCCCCGGGACAGGGAGTTTCTACAATGAGCAGTACTTC
TRBJ1-2	-	TRBV28	-	CATAINPQGGYTF	TGTGCCACTGCGATCAATCCCCAGGGTGGCTACACCTTC
TRBJ1-1	-	TRBV13	-	CASSWTPGTLNTEAFF	TGTGCCAGCAGCTGGACCCCCGGGACACTGAACACTGAAGCTTTCTTT
TRBJ2-3	-	TRBV4-3	-	CASSPSGLYTDTQYF	TGCGCCAGCAGCCCATCCGGACTTTACACAGATACGCAGTATTTT
TRBJ2-1	-	TRBV24-1	-	CATSGIAAEQFF	TGTGCCACCAGTGGTATAGCTGCTGAGCAGTTCTTC
TRBJ2-1	-	TRBV15	-	CATSSEVSGWVQFF	TGTGCCACCAGCAGCGAGGTGTCAGGGTGGGTGCAGTTCTTC
TRBJ1-1	few	TRBV10-3	-	CASSPRTAVNTEAFF	TGTGCCTCGTCCCCACGGACGGCTGTGAACACTGAAGCTTTCTTT
TRBJ2-5	few	TRBV28	-	CASMDAPESQYF	TGTGCCAGCATGGACGCCCCAGAGTCCCAGTACTTC
TRBJ2-6	-	TRBV13	-	CVSIGSGANVLTF	TGTGTCAGCATAGGGTCTGGGGCCAACGTCCTGACTTTC
TRBJ1-5	-	TRBV6-2/TRBV6-3	TRBD1	CASRLGQGNQPQHF	TGTGCCAGCAGACTGGGACAGGGAAATCAGCCCCAGCATTTT
TRBJ2-1	few	TRBV7-2	TRBD1	CASTERLGTGAGEQFF	TGTGCCAGCACCGAAAGACTAGGGACAGGGGCGGGTGAGCAGTTCTTC
TRBJ2-3	once	TRBV20-1	TRBD2	CSARDTPGALRGVTDTQYF	TGCAGTGCTAGAGATACACCCGGGGCACTTCGGGGGGTCACAGATACGCAGTATTTT
TRBJ2-2	-	TRBV5-1	-	CASSREGLNTGELFF	TGCGCCAGCAGTAGAGAGGGCTTGAACACCGGGGAGCTGTTTTTT